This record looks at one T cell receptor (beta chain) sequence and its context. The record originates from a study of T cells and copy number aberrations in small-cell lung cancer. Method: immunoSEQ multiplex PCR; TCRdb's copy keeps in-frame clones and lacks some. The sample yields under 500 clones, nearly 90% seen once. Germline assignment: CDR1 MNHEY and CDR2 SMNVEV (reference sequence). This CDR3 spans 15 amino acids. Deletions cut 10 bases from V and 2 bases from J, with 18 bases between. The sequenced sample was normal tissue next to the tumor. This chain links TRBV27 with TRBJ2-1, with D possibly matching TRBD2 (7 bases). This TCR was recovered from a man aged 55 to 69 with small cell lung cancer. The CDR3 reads CATKPSGTPYNEQFF. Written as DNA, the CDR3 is TGTGCCACTAAACCCAGCGGGACACCCTACAATGAGCAGTTCTTC.